This T cell receptor beta chain derives from a study of CXCR3-negative and CXCR3-positive naive CD8 T cells. This CDR3 contains 13 residues. Germline V gives CDR1 MDHEN, CDR2 SYDVKM. In regard to this clonotype: Its specificity is not known.

CD45RO-CCR7+CD27+CD95- was the phenotype of naive CD8+ T cells. Study-level points and caveats: When CXCR3-positive naive cells were set against CXCR3-negative naive cells, the former had more hydrophobic TRB CDR3s.

Carrying UMI labels, the TRB cDNA libraries were prepared through 5' RACE. TCRdb re-called the 5' RACE reads; one entry per CDR3 protein, DNA not given. The sample totals some 130,000 distinct CDR3 sequences; its top ten clones hold about 0.54%. Sequencing used naive CXCR3+ CD8+ T cells from blood. Noted subset: CD45RO-CCR7+CD27+CD95- naive CD8+ T cells expressing CXCR3 (TNR3+). The chain joins TRBV28 to TRBJ2-2; no DNA is available, so the TRBD1 call from TCRdb remains unchecked. This TCR was sampled from a human donor in good health. Some clones in this sample may be carry-over from other donors' samples. The CDR3 reads CASRHSGSGELFF. The whole variable domain, filled in from reference TRBV28 and TRBJ2-2, reads DVKVTQSSRYLVKRTGEKVFLECVQDMDHENMFWYRQDPGLGLRLIYFSYDVKMKEKGDIPEGYSVSREKKERFSLILESASTNQTSMYLCASRHSGSGELFFGEGSRLTVL.